This T cell receptor (beta chain) was recorded in a study of blood T cell repertoires in COVID-19. The CDR3 is 15 residues long. With V trimmed by 4 bases and J by 1 base, 6 bases remained unmatched. The germline CDR1 and CDR2 sequences are MGHRA and YSYEKL. Here immunoSEQ multiplex PCR was the method, and the copy in TCRdb shows in-frame clones only, minus some. This table holds 88,000 or so clones, approximately 89% found once. The sequence derives from a man between 45 and 60 years old with acute or convalescent COVID-19. Sequences were obtained from peripheral blood. The rearrangement uses TRBV4-1 and TRBJ1-1; 7 bases are shared with TRBD1. In DNA, the CDR3 is TGCGCCAGCAGCCCTACAGGGGTGCGGAACACTGAAGCTTTCTTT. It yields the protein CASSPTGVRNTEAFF.